This T cell receptor beta chain was found in a study of OX40 agonist ivuxolimab in advanced cancers. The overall study: Hepatocellular carcinoma, melanoma, renal cell or head and neck cancer was diagnosed in the dose-escalation patients. Subjects had a mean age of about 57 years, with a range of about 23 to 79; less than 90% were male.

Germline V gene lookup returns CDR1 LNHDA and CDR2 SQIVND (reference sequence). This CDR3 comprises 17 residues. Trimming at V came to 3 bases and at J to 5 bases, leaving 13 bases not matched to a gene. The count of this clone is one. Its target is not known. Autoimmune disease history or systemic immunosuppression barred patients. Whole-study findings and limits: Undetermined was the antigen specificity of the expanded peripheral T cells.

The method was immunoSEQ multiplex PCR; TCRdb's version includes in-frame clones alone and lacks a portion of them. In the table there are 20,000 to 25,000 clones, roughly 78% of which are singletons. V usage is TRBV19 and J usage is TRBJ1-1, with TRBD1 identical over 9 bases. The sample here was CD4+ or CD8+ T cells sorted from blood, taken in a trial of the OX40 agonist ivuxolimab. This clonotype was obtained from an adult with an advanced solid tumor such as melanoma, head and neck, liver or kidney cancer. The CDR3 region is CASSIVFGQGIITEAFF. The CDR3 DNA reads as TGTGCCAGTAGTATTGTGTTCGGACAGGGGATAATAACTGAAGCTTTCTTT.